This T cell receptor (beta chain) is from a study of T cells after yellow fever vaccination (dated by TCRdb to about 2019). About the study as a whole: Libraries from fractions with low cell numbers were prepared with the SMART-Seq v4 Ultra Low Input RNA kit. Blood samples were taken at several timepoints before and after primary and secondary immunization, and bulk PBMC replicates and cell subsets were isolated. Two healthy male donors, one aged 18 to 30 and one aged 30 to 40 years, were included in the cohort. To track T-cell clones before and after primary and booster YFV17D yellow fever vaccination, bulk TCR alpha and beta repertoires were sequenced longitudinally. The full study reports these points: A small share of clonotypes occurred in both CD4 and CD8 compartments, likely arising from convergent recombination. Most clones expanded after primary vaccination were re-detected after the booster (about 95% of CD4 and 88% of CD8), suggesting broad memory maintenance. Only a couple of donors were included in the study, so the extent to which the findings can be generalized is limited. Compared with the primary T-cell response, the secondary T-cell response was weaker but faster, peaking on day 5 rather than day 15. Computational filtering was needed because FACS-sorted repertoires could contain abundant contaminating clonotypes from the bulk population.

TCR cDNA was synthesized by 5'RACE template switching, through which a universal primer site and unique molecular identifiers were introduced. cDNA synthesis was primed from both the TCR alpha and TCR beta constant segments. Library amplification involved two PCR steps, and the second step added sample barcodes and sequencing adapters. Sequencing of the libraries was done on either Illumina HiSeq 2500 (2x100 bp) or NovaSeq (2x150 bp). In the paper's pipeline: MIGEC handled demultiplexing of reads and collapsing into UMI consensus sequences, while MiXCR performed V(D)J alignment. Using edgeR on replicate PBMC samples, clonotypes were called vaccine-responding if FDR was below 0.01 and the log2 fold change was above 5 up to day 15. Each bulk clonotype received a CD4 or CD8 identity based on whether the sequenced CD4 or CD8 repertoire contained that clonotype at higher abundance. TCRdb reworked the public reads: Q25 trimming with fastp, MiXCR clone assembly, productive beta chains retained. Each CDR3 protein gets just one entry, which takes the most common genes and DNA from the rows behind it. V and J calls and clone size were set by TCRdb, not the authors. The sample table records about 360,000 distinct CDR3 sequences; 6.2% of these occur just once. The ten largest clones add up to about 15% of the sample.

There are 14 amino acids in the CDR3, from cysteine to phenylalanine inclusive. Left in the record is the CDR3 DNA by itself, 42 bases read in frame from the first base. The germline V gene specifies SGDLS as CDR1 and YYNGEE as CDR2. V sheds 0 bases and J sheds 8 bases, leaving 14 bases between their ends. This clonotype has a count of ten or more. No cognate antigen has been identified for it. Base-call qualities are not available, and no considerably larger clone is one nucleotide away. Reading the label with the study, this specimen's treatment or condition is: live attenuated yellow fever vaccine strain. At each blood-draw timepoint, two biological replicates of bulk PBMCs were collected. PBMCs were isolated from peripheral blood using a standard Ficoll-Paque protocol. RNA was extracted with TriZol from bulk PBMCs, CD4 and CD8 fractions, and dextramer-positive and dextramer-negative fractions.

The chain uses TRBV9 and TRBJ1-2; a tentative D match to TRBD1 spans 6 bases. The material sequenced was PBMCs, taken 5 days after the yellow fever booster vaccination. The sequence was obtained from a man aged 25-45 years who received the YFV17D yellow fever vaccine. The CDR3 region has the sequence CASSVEGGPDGYTF. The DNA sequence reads TGTGCCAGCAGCGTAGAGGGGGGGCCAGACGGCTACACCTTC.